This T cell receptor (beta chain) was identified in a study of blood T cell repertoires in COVID-19. Sequencing used immunoSEQ multiplex PCR; TCRdb keeps in-frame clones, though not all of them. The sample has about 68,000 clones, roughly 84% seen once. This CDR3 is built from 13 residues. CDR1 and CDR2 (germline): MNHEY, SVGAGI. Trimming pared 3 bases from V and 10 bases from J, leaving 13 bases between. A few counts support this clone. The sequence was collected from a man aged 50-60 years with acute or convalescent COVID-19. The gene calls are TRBV6-5 and TRBJ2-1; tentatively, D is TRBD1 (5 bases). Source material: peripheral blood. The CDR3: CASSYFTDTEQFF. The DNA for the CDR3 is TGTGCCAGCAGTTATTTTACGGACACCGAGCAGTTCTTC.